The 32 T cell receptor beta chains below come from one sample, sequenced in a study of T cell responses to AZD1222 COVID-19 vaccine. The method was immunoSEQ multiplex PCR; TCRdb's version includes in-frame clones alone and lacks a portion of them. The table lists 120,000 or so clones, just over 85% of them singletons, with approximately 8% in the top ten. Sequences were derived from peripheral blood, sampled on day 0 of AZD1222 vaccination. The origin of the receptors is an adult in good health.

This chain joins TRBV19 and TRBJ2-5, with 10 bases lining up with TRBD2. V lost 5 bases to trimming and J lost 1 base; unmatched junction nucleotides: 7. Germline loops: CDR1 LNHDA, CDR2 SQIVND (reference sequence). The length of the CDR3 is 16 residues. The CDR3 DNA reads TGTGCCAGTAGTCGCCTAGCGGGGGCCTCCCAAGAGACCCAGTACTTC. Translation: CASSRLAGASQETQYF.

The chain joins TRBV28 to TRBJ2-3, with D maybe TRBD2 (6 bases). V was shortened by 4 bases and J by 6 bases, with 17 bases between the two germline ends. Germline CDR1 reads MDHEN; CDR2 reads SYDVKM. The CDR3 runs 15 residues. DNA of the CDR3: TGTGCCAGCAGTTCCTACCCGCGGGGTGCGGATACGCAGTATTTT. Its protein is CASSSYPRGADTQYF.

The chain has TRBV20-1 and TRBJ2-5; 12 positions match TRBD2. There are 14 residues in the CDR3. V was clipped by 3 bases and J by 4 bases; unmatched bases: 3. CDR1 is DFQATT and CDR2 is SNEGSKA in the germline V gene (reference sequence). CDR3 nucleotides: TGCAGTGCTAGTTCTAGCGGGAGGGGAGAGACCCAGTACTTC. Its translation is CSASSSGRGETQYF.

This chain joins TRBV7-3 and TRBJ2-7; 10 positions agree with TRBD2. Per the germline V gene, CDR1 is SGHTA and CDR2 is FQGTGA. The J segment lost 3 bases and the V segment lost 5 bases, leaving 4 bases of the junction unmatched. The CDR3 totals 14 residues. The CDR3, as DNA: TGTGCCAGCAGCACTAGCGGGGCCCGCTACGAGCAGTACTTC. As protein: CASSTSGARYEQYF.

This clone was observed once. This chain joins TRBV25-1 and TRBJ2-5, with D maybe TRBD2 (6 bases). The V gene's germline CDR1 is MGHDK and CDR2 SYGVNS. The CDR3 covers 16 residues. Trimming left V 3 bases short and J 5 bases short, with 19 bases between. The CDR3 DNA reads TGTGCCAGCAGTGAGGGAGCTAGCGCACTCAGGGAGACCCAGTACTTC. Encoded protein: CASSEGASALRETQYF.

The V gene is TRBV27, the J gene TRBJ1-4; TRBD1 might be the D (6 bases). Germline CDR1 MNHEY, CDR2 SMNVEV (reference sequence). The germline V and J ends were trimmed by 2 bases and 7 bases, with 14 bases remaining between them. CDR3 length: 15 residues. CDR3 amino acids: CASSLRGGGREKLFF. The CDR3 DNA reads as TGTGCCAGCAGTTTAAGAGGGGGGGGGCGTGAAAAACTGTTTTTT.

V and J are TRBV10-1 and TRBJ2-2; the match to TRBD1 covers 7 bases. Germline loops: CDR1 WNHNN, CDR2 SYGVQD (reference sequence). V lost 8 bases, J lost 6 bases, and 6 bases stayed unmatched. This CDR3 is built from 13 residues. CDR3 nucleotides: TGCGCCAGCCAGCGAACAGGGGCCGGGGAGCTGTTTTTT. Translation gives CASQRTGAGELFF.

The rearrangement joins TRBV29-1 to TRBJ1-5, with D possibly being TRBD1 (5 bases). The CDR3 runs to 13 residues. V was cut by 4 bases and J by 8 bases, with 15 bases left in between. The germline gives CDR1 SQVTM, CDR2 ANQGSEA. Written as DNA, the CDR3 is TGCAGCGTTGCCAGGGCGGATGGGGAGCCCCAGCATTTT. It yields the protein CSVARADGEPQHF.

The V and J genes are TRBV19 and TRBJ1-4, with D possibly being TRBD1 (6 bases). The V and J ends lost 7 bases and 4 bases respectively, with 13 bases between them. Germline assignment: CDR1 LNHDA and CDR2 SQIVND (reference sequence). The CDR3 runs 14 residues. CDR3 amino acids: CASMVDSYNEKLFF. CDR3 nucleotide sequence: TGTGCCAGTATGGTGGACAGTTATAATGAAAAACTGTTTTTT.

The CDR3 here is CASSGRTGGPQHF. Written as DNA, the CDR3 is TGTGCCAGCAGCGGGAGGACAGGGGGGCCCCAGCATTTT. The chain employs TRBV7-9 and TRBJ1-5, with 10 bases fitting TRBD1. Germline trimming cut 5 bases from V and 9 bases from J; bases unmatched to any gene: 4. Germline V CDR1 and CDR2: SEHNR, FQNEAQ (reference sequence). CDR3 size: 13 residues.

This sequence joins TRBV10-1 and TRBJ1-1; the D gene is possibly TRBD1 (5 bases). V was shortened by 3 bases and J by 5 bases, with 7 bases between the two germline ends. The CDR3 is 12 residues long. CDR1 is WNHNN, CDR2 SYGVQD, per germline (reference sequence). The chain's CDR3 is CASSDGGTEAFF. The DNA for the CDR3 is TGCGCCAGCAGTGATGGGGGGACTGAAGCTTTCTTT.

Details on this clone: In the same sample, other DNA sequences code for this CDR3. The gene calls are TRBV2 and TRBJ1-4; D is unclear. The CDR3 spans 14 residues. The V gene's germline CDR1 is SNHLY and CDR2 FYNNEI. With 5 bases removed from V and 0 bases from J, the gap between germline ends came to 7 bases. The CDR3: CASSRRSTNEKLFF. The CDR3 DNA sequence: TGTGCCAGCAGTCGTAGGTCAACTAATGAAAAACTGTTTTTT.

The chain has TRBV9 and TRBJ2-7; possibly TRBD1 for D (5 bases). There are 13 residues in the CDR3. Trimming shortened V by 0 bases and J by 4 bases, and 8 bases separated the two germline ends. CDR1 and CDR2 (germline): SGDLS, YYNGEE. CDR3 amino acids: CASSVEQGYEQYF. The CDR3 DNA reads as TGTGCCAGCAGCGTAGAGCAGGGTTACGAGCAGTACTTC. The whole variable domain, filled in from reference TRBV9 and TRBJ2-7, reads DSGVTQTPKHLITATGQRVTLRCSPRSGDLSVYWYQQSLDQGLQFLIQYYNGEERAKGNILERFSAQQFPDLHSELNLSSLELGDSALYFCASSVEQGYEQYFGPGTRLTVT.

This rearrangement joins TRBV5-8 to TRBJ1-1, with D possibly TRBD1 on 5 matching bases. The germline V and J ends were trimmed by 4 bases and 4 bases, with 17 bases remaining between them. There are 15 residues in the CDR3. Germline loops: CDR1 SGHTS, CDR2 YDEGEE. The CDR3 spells CASSPMAGGITEAFF. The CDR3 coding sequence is TGTGCCAGCAGCCCCATGGCCGGGGGGATCACTGAAGCTTTCTTT.

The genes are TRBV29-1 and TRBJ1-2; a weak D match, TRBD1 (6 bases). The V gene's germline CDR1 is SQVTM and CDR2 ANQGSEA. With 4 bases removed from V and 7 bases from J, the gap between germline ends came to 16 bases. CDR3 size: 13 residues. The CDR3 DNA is TGCAGCGTTGTTAACCCGGGGGCGGGTGGCTACACCTTC. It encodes CSVVNPGAGGYTF.

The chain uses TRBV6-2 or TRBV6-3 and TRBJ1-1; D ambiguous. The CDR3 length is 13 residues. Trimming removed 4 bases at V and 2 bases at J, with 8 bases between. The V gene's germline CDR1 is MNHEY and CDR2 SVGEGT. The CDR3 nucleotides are TGTGCCAGCAGTTCTCGGCAAAACACTGAAGCTTTCTTT. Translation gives CASSSRQNTEAFF.

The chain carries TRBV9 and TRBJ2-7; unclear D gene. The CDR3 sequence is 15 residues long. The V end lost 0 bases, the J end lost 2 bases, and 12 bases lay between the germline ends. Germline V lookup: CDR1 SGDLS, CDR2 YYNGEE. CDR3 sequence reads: CASSVGGEIAYEQYF. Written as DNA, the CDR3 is TGTGCCAGCAGCGTAGGCGGAGAGATAGCCTACGAGCAGTACTTC.

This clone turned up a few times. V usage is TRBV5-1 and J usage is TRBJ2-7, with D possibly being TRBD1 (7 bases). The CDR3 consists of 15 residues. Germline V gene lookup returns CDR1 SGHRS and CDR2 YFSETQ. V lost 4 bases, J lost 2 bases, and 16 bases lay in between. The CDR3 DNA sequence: TGCGCCAGCAGCGGGGGGTCGGGACAGACCTACGAGCAGTACTTC. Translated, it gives CASSGGSGQTYEQYF. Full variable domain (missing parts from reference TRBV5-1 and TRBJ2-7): KAGVTQTPRYLIKTRGQQVTLSCSPISGHRSVSWYQQTPGQGLQFLFEYFSETQRNKGNFPGRFSGRQFSNSRSEMNVSTLELGDSALYLCASSGGSGQTYEQYFGPGTRLTVT.

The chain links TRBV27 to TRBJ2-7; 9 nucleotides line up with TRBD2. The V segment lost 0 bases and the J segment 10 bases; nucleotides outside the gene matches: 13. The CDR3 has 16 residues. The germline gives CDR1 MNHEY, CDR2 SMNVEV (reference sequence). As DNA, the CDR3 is TGTGCCAGCAGTTTATCCTATGCGGGGGGGCCGGGGGAACAGTACTTC. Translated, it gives CASSLSYAGGPGEQYF.

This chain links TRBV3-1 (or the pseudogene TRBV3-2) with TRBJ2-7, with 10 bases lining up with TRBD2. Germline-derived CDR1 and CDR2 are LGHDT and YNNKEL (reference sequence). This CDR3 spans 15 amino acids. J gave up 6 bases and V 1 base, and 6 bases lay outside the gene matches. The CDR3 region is CASSQGPSGGPEQYF. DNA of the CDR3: TGTGCCAGCAGCCAAGGGCCTAGCGGGGGACCCGAGCAGTACTTC.

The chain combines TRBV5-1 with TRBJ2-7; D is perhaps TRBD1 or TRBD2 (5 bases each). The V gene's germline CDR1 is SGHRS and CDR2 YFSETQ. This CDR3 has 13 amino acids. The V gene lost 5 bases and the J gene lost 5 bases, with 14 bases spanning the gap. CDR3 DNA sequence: TGCGCCAGCAGGGGGGAAGGGACCCACGAGCAGTACTTC. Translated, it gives CASRGEGTHEQYF.

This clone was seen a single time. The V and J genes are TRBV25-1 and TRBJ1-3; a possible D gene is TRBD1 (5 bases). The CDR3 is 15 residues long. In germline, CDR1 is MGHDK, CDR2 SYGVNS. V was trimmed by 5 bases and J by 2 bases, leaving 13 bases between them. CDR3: CASSPSGGAGNTIYF. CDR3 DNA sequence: TGTGCCAGCAGTCCGAGTGGGGGAGCTGGAAACACCATATATTTT.

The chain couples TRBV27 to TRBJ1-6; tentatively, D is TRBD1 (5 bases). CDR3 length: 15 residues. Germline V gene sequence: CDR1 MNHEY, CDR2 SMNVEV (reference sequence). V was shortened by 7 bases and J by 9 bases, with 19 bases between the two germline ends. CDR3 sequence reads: CASTSGGVGRSPLHF. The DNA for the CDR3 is TGTGCCAGCACCTCGGGGGGAGTGGGACGTTCACCCCTCCACTTT.

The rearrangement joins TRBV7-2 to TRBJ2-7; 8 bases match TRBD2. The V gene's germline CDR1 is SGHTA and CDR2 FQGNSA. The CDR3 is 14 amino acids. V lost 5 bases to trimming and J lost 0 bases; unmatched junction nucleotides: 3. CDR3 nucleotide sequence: TGTGCCAGCAGCCTTAGCGGGAACTCCTACGAGCAGTACTTC. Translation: CASSLSGNSYEQYF. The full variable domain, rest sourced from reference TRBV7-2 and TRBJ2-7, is GAGVSQSPSNKVTEKGKDVELRCDPISGHTALYWYRQSLGQGLEFLIYFQGNSAPDKSGLPSDRFSAERTGGSVSTLTIQRTQQEDSAVYLCASSLSGNSYEQYFGPGTRLTVT.

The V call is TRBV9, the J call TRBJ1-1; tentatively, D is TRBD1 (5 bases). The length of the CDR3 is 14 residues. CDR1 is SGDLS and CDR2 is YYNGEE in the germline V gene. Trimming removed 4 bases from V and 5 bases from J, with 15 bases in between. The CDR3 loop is CASSTRGPGTEAFF. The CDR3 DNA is TGTGCCAGCAGCACACGGGGCCCGGGGACTGAAGCTTTCTTT.

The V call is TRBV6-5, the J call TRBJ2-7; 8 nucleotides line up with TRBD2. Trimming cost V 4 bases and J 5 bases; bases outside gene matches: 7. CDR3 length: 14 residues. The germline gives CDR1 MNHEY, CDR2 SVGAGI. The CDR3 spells CASSFGTSIDEQYF. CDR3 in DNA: TGTGCCAGCAGTTTTGGGACTAGTATCGACGAGCAGTACTTC.

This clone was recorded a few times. Here the CDR3 reads CASCTGALNTEAFF. CDR3 sequence (DNA): TGTGCCAGCTGTACAGGGGCCTTGAACACTGAAGCTTTCTTT. This chain connects TRBV28 to TRBJ1-1; 7 bases line up with TRBD1. The germline V gene encodes CDR1 MDHEN and CDR2 SYDVKM. The CDR3 runs 14 residues. Trimming at V came to 8 bases and at J to 0 bases, leaving 6 bases not matched to a gene.

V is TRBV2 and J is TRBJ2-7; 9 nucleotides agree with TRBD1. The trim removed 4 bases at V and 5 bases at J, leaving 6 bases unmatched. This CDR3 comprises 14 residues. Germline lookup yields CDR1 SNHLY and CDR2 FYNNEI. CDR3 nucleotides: TGTGCCAGCAGTGGGGGGACAGGGAGCCACGAGCAGTACTTC. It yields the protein CASSGGTGSHEQYF.

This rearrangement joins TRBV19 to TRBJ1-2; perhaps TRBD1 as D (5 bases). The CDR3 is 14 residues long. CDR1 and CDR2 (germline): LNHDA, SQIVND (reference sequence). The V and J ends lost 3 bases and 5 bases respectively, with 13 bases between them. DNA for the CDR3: TGTGCCAGTAGTATTATGCAGGGAGGGTATGGCTACACCTTC. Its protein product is CASSIMQGGYGYTF.

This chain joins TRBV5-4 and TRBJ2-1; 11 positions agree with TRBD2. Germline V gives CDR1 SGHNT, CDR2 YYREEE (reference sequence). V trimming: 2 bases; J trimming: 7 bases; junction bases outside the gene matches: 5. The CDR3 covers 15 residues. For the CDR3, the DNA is TGTGCCAGCAGCTTAGGGCTAGCGGGGGGTAATGAGCAGTTCTTC. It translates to CASSLGLAGGNEQFF.

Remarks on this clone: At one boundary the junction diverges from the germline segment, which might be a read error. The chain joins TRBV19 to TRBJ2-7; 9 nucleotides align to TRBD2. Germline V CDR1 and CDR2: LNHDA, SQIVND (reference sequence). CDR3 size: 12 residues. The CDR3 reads CASIGKSGRLDF. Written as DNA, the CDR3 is TGTGCCAGTATCGGAAAGAGCGGGAGGTTAGACTTC.

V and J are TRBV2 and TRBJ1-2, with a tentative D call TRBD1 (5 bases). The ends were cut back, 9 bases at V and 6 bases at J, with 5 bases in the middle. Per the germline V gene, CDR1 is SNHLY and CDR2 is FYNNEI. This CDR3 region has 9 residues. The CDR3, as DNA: TGTGCCAGGGGGGATGGCTACACCTTC. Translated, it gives CARGDGYTF.